These 29 T cell receptor beta chains were all obtained from the same sample, sequenced in a study of chemoradiotherapy in HPV16-positive cancers. The table came from immunoSEQ multiplex PCR; TCRdb's copy has only in-frame clones and leaves some out. The table records more than 4,500 clones, around three quarters of them present only once. The sequencing here drew on tumor tissue, taken from a patient who underwent chemoradiotherapy. Source of these receptors: a human donor with HPV-associated anogenital cancer.

This chain connects TRBV4-2 to TRBJ2-3; 8 bases are shared with TRBD2. In germline, CDR1 is LGHNA, CDR2 YNFKEQ. V lost 5 bases and J lost 4; bases outside the gene matches: 11. CDR3 length equals 16 residues. As DNA, the CDR3 is TGTGCCAGCAGCTCCACTAGCGGCGGGGGTGCAGATACGCAGTATTTT. Its translation: CASSSTSGGGADTQYF.

This clone was detected a few times. The chain links TRBV29-1 to TRBJ2-7; TRBD2 is a possible D gene (5 bases). Germline V gene data show CDR1 as SQVTM and CDR2 as ANQGSEA. The CDR3 contains 14 residues. With 6 bases removed from V and 4 bases from J, the gap between germline ends came to 19 bases. The CDR3 DNA reads as TGCAGCGTACAAAGGCCCTCAACGGGGTACGAGCAGTACTTC. It yields the protein CSVQRPSTGYEQYF.

The rearrangement links TRBV5-4 to TRBJ2-7; D perhaps matches TRBD1 (6 bases). The CDR3 consists of 13 residues. In germline, CDR1 is SGHNT, CDR2 YYREEE (reference sequence). V was cut by 2 bases and J by 3 bases, with 9 bases left in between. The CDR3 nucleotides are TGTGCCAGCAGCTTCTGGGGGCTCTACGAGCAGTACTTC. Residues: CASSFWGLYEQYF. The full variable domain, rest sourced from reference TRBV5-4 and TRBJ2-7, is ETGVTQSPTHLIKTRGQQVTLRCSSQSGHNTVSWYQQALGQGPQFIFQYYREEENGRGNFPPRFSGLQFPNYSSELNVNALELDDSALYLCASSFWGLYEQYFGPGTRLTVT.

The chain is built from TRBV10-3 and TRBJ2-5; either TRBD1 or TRBD2 may supply D (6 bases each). The CDR3 loop spans 14 amino acids. The V and J ends lost 2 bases and 5 bases respectively, with 12 bases between them. Per germline, CDR1 ENHRY and CDR2 SYGVKD. The CDR3 nucleotides read TGTGCCATCAGTGAGCCGGGGGCCTGGGAGACCCAGTACTTC. Its translation: CAISEPGAWETQYF.

This clone was found a few times. The CDR3 nucleotides read TGTGCCAGCAGCTTAGACTCTAGCCATAACACCGGGGAGCTGTTTTTT. Translation gives CASSLDSSHNTGELFF. The chain has TRBV7-9 and TRBJ2-2, with D perhaps TRBD2 (5 bases). V lost 1 base and J lost 2, with 11 bases in between. Germline V gene sequence: CDR1 SEHNR, CDR2 FQNEAQ (reference sequence). The CDR3 totals 16 residues.

The chain has TRBV10-2 and TRBJ2-7, with D unclear. CDR1 and CDR2 (germline): WSHSY, SAAADI. The V gene lost 8 bases and the J gene lost 0 bases, with 14 bases spanning the gap. The length of the CDR3 is 14 residues. CDR3 sequence: CASRVARSSYEQYF. Here the CDR3 DNA reads TGCGCCAGCCGTGTGGCACGGAGCTCCTACGAGCAGTACTTC.

V usage is TRBV30 and J usage is TRBJ2-3; D is uncertain. The CDR3 loop spans 15 amino acids. The germline CDR1 and CDR2 sequences are GTSNPN and SVGIG (reference sequence). Trimming left V 0 bases short and J 2 bases short, with 12 bases between. CDR3 loop: CAWSVRIGHTDTQYF. The CDR3 DNA reads as TGTGCCTGGAGTGTACGGATCGGTCACACAGATACGCAGTATTTT.

The chain has TRBV5-4 and TRBJ1-4; the D gene is possibly TRBD1 (5 bases). The V end was cut by 4 bases, the J end by 7 bases, with 17 bases between. The CDR3 has 15 residues. The germline V gene has CDR1 SGHNT and CDR2 YYREEE (reference sequence). This CDR3 reads CASSPQGGGSEKLFF. DNA of the CDR3: TGTGCCAGCAGCCCGCAGGGCGGTGGCAGTGAAAAACTGTTTTTT. The complete variable domain, with remaining parts taken from reference TRBV5-4 and TRBJ1-4, reads ETGVTQSPTHLIKTRGQQVTLRCSSQSGHNTVSWYQQALGQGPQFIFQYYREEENGRGNFPPRFSGLQFPNYSSELNVNALELDDSALYLCASSPQGGGSEKLFFGSGTQLSVL.

V is TRBV7-9 and J is TRBJ2-7; 9 bases are a match to TRBD1. This CDR3 is built from 13 residues. J gave up 5 bases and V 5 bases, and 4 bases lay outside the gene matches. The germline V gene encodes CDR1 SEHNR and CDR2 FQNEAQ (reference sequence). This CDR3 is CASSEGQGDEQYF. The CDR3 DNA reads as TGTGCCAGCAGCGAGGGACAGGGCGACGAGCAGTACTTC.

The chain has TRBV5-1 and TRBJ1-5; a possible D gene is TRBD1 (6 bases). The CDR3 has 14 amino acids. Germline lookup yields CDR1 SGHRS and CDR2 YFSETQ. Trimming pared 4 bases from V and 2 bases from J, leaving 10 bases between. CDR3 sequence reads: CASSLDSGNQPQHF. The CDR3 coding sequence is TGCGCCAGCAGCCTGGACAGCGGCAATCAGCCCCAGCATTTT.

V is TRBV7-2 and J is TRBJ1-2; 7 bases map to TRBD1. The CDR3 runs 17 residues. Germline CDR1 is SGHTA and CDR2 is FQGNSA. Unmatched junction bases numbered 14, after V lost 1 base and J lost 6 bases. The CDR3 DNA is TGTGCCAGCAGCTTAGATTTGGCGCCGGGACAGAGGAATGGCTACACCTTC. Translated, it gives CASSLDLAPGQRNGYTF.

The V and J genes are TRBV7-9 and TRBJ2-6; D unclear. This CDR3 has 17 amino acids. Germline CDR1 reads SEHNR; CDR2 reads FQNEAQ (reference sequence). Trimming pared 5 bases from V and 0 bases from J, leaving 14 bases between. CDR3 bases: TGTGCCAGCAGCCAGACGTACAGTGACTCTGGGGCCAACGTCCTGACTTTC. Its translation is CASSQTYSDSGANVLTF.

This clone was seen a few times. The chain carries TRBV11-2 and TRBJ2-7, with 9 nucleotides matching TRBD2. This CDR3 is 15 amino acids long. Germline V gene sequence: CDR1 SGHAT, CDR2 FQNNGV. The J segment lost 2 bases and the V segment lost 5 bases, leaving 7 bases of the junction unmatched. This chain's CDR3 is CASSAQLAGTYEQYF. The CDR3 DNA is TGTGCCAGCAGCGCTCAGCTAGCGGGGACCTACGAGCAGTACTTC.

The chain joins TRBV6-1 to TRBJ2-3; 9 bases are shared with TRBD1. Germline V gene data show CDR1 as MNHNS and CDR2 as SASEGT. Trimming removed 11 bases from V and 6 bases from J; junction bases left unmatched: 9. The CDR3 runs 13 residues. DNA of the CDR3: TGTGCCGGTGGACAGGGGCTCAGGGATACGCAGTATTTT. Translation: CAGGQGLRDTQYF.

The V and J genes are TRBV11-2 and TRBJ1-3; D ambiguous. Germline CDR1 reads SGHAT; CDR2 reads FQNNGV. There are 15 residues in the CDR3. The V and J ends lost 3 bases and 0 bases respectively, with 9 bases between them. CDR3 protein: CASSFLRLSGNTIYF. In nucleotides, the CDR3 is TGTGCCAGCAGCTTCCTGCGGCTCTCTGGAAACACCATATATTTT.

The chain links TRBV2 to TRBJ2-3, with D perhaps given as TRBD1 or TRBD2 (5 bases each). This CDR3 is built from 14 residues. Germline loops: CDR1 SNHLY, CDR2 FYNNEI. Trimming left V 0 bases short and J 5 bases short, with 9 bases between. DNA of the CDR3: TGTGCCAGCAGTGAAGCCGGGACCCAAGATACGCAGTATTTT. Translating gives CASSEAGTQDTQYF.

The chain combines TRBV7-2 with TRBJ2-1; TRBD2 aligns across 7 bases. The ends lost 5 bases at V and 0 bases at J; junction bases unmatched: 4. Germline CDR1 reads SGHTA; CDR2 reads FQGNSA. This CDR3 has 15 amino acids. The CDR3 DNA is TGTGCCAGCAGCCAGAGGACTAGCTCCTACAATGAGCAGTTCTTC. Translating gives CASSQRTSSYNEQFF.

The chain carries TRBV30 and TRBJ1-5; D gene unclear. The V end lost 1 base, the J end lost 7 bases, and 14 bases lay between the germline ends. This CDR3 has 14 residues. Germline V gives CDR1 GTSNPN, CDR2 SVGIG (reference sequence). The CDR3 is CAWSENPGLQPQHF. In DNA form, the CDR3 reads TGTGCCTGGAGTGAGAACCCGGGCCTCCAGCCCCAGCATTTT.

This clone was seen more than once but under ten times. This sequence joins TRBV7-9 and TRBJ2-7; the match to TRBD2 covers 8 bases. V lost 1 base, J lost 2 bases, and 7 bases stayed unmatched. The CDR3 extends over 16 amino acids. The germline CDR1 and CDR2 sequences are SEHNR and FQNEAQ (reference sequence). The CDR3 nucleotides are TGTGCCAGCAGCTTAGAGTCTAGCGGGCGACCCTACGAGCAGTACTTC. It yields the protein CASSLESSGRPYEQYF. Full variable domain (outside the CDR3, taken from reference TRBV7-9 and TRBJ2-7): DTGVSQNPRHKITKRGQNVTFRCDPISEHNRLYWYRQTLGQGPEFLTYFQNEAQLEKSRLLSDRFSAERPKGSFSTLEIQRTEQGDSAMYLCASSLESSGRPYEQYFGPGTRLTVT.

This clone came up once. The chain recombines TRBV9 with TRBJ2-1; 8 positions match TRBD1. The V gene end was trimmed by 4 bases and the J gene end by 3 bases; junction bases not matched to a gene: 12. The CDR3 is 17 amino acids. Per the germline V gene, CDR1 is SGDLS and CDR2 is YYNGEE. CDR3 in DNA: TGTGCCAGCAGCCCCCGAGGACAGGGAGAAATCTACAATGAGCAGTTCTTC. Amino acids: CASSPRGQGEIYNEQFF.

This clone was observed a single time. V gene TRBV19 combines with J gene TRBJ1-2, with 12 bases fitting TRBD1. The V gene end was trimmed by 4 bases and the J gene end by 2 bases; junction bases not matched to a gene: 2. This CDR3 spans 15 amino acids. Per the germline V gene, CDR1 is LNHDA and CDR2 is SQIVND (reference sequence). CDR3 amino acids: CASSTGTGGNYGYTF. DNA of the CDR3: TGTGCCAGTAGTACCGGGACAGGGGGCAACTATGGCTACACCTTC. Full variable domain (rest looked up from reference TRBV19 and TRBJ1-2): DGGITQSPKYLFRKEGQNVTLSCEQNLNHDAMYWYRQDPGQGLRLIYYSQIVNDFQKGDIAEGYSVSREKKESFPLTVTSAQKNPTAFYLCASSTGTGGNYGYTFGSGTRLTVV.

The chain carries TRBV2 and TRBJ1-4; perhaps TRBD1 as D (6 bases). V was cut by 8 bases and J by 2 bases, with 12 bases left in between. The CDR3 is made up of 14 amino acids. The germline CDR1 and CDR2 sequences are SNHLY and FYNNEI. CDR3 in amino acids: CASAGAVTNEKLFF. The CDR3 coding sequence is TGTGCCAGCGCAGGGGCGGTGACTAATGAAAAACTGTTTTTT.

The chain joins TRBV14 to TRBJ2-3; no reliable D call. V lost 0 bases and J lost 4, with 5 bases in between. Looked up from germline, CDR1 is SGHDN and CDR2 is FVKESK. The CDR3 extends over 13 amino acids. Written as DNA, the CDR3 is TGTGCCAGCAGCCAAGATAACGCAGATACGCAGTATTTT. Residues: CASSQDNADTQYF.

This chain joins TRBV10-3 and TRBJ2-3; weak D call: TRBD2 (6 bases). Per germline, CDR1 ENHRY and CDR2 SYGVKD. The germline V and J ends were trimmed by 7 bases and 4 bases, with 12 bases remaining between them. CDR3 length equals 13 residues. CDR3 residues: CAINAGTPDTQYF. The CDR3 DNA follows: TGTGCCATCAATGCGGGAACGCCAGATACGCAGTATTTT.

The chain joins TRBV10-3 to TRBJ2-6; 7 positions match TRBD1. The CDR3 runs 16 residues. J gave up 0 bases and V 10 bases, and 9 bases lay outside the gene matches. Germline V gene sequence: CDR1 ENHRY, CDR2 SYGVKD. CDR3 loop: CATKGGPSSGANVLTF. The CDR3 DNA reads as TGTGCCACCAAAGGGGGCCCAAGCTCTGGGGCCAACGTCCTGACTTTC.

This rearrangement joins TRBV27 to TRBJ2-7; D is perhaps TRBD1 (6 bases). Germline assignment: CDR1 MNHEY and CDR2 SMNVEV (reference sequence). V was clipped by 6 bases and J by 2 bases, with 11 bases between them. This CDR3 region has 13 residues. The chain's CDR3 is CASRATGTYEQYF. The CDR3 DNA reads as TGTGCCAGCAGGGCGACAGGTACCTACGAGCAGTACTTC.

This sequence joins TRBV9 and TRBJ2-5; D is unresolved. Germline CDR1 and CDR2: SGDLS and YYNGEE. V was cut by 0 bases and J by 1 base, with 7 bases left in between. The CDR3 has 14 amino acids. CDR3 DNA sequence: TGTGCCAGCAGCGTAGTAAGCAGCCAAGAGACCCAGTACTTC. Translated: CASSVVSSQETQYF.

This clone showed up just once. The gene calls are TRBV6-4 and TRBJ2-7; 8 bases map to TRBD1. J was trimmed by 12 bases and V by 3 bases; bases with no gene match: 19. Per the germline V gene, CDR1 is MRHNA and CDR2 is SNTAGT. This CDR3 is 16 amino acids long. This CDR3 is CASSEPGQELSYLRYF. The CDR3 DNA sequence: TGTGCCAGCAGTGAACCGGGACAGGAGTTATCCTACTTGCGGTACTTC.

The chain combines TRBV5-4 with TRBJ2-5, with D perhaps matching TRBD1 (6 bases). The better agreement between TRBJ2-7 and the DNA end casts doubt on the J call. Germline CDR1 is SGHNT and CDR2 is YYREEE (reference sequence). This CDR3 is 13 amino acids long. CDR3: CASSFWGLYEQYF. Here the CDR3 DNA reads TGTGCCAGCAGCTTCTGGGGGCTCTACGAGCAGTACTTC.